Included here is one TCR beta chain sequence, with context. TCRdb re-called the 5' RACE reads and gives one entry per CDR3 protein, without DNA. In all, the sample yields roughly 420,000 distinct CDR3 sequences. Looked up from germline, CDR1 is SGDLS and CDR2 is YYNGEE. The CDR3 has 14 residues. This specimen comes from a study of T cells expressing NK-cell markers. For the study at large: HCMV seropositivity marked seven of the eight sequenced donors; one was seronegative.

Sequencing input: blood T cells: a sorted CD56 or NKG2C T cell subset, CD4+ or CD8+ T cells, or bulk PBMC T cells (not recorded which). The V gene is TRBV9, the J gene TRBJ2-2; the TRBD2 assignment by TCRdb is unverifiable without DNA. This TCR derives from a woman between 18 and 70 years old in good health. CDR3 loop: CASTTGLAAGELFF.